This T cell receptor beta chain originates from a study of T cell repertoires in cytomegalovirus infection. Across the study: Indications of both CMV infection and matching HLA type were provided by public TCR beta signatures. Whole-study results and caveats: The cumulative frequency of public TCR beta families identified carriers of CMV plus the relevant HLA. HLA-C-restricted CMV-specific TCR beta clonotypes were dominant in the ex vivo response.

MiXCR was run by TCRdb on the reads, yielding one entry per CDR3 protein. The table records roughly 70,000 distinct CDR3 sequences, about 20% of them present only once. This CDR3 is built from 14 residues. Trimming shortened V by 3 bases and J by 0 bases, and 7 bases separated the two germline ends. Germline V gene sequence: CDR1 SGHAT, CDR2 FQNNGV. This clonotype was detected only a few times. Its antigen is as yet unknown. The source was CD8+ T cells from cultured PBMCs, collected from culture after CMV antigen stimulation. This TCR was recovered from a human donor in good health (CMV status not recorded). Some clones in this sample may be carry-over from other donors' samples. V is TRBV11-2 and J is TRBJ2-3; D is unresolved. CDR3 sequence (DNA): TGTGCCAGCAGCTTTGGGTTTAGCACAGATACGCAGTATTTT. This encodes CASSFGFSTDTQYF.